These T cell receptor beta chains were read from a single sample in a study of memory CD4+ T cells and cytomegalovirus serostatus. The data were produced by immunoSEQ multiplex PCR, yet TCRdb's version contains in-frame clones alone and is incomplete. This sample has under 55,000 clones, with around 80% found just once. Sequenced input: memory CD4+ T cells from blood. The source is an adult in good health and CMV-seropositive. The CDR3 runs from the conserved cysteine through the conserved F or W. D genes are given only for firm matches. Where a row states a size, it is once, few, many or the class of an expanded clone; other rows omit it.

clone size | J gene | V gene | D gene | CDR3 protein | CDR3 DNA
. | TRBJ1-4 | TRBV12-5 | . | CASGLGGVDEKLFF | TGTGCTAGTGGTTTGGGGGGGGTGGATGAAAAACTGTTTTTT
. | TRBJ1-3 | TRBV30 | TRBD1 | CACKKTGGADTIYF | TGTGCCTGCAAAAAAACAGGGGGCGCGGACACCATATATTTT
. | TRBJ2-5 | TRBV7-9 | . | CASSLPTGRDETQYF | TGTGCCAGCAGCTTACCAACAGGGCGGGACGAGACCCAGTACTTC
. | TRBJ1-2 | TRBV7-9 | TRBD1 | CASSSPDRVAYGYTF | TGTGCCAGCAGCTCGCCGGACAGGGTGGCCTATGGCTACACCTTC
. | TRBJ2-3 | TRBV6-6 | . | CASQLTPDTSTDTQYF | TGTGCCAGCCAACTCACCCCCGACACTAGCACAGATACGCAGTATTTT
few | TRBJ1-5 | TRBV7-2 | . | CASSLTNSANQPQHF | TGTGCCAGCAGCTTAACGAACAGTGCCAATCAGCCCCAGCATTTT
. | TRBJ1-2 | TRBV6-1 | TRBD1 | CASSDQGARGYTF | TGTGCCAGCAGTGATCAGGGGGCGCGGGGCTACACCTTC
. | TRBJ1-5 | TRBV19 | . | CASSKRWKGYQPQHF | TGTGCCAGTAGTAAAAGGTGGAAGGGATACCAGCCCCAGCATTTT
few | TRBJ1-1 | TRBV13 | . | CASSWGSTEAFF | TGTGCCAGCAGCTGGGGGAGCACTGAAGCTTTCTTT
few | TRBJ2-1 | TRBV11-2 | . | CASSPRADYLSYNEQFF | TGTGCCAGCAGCCCCCGAGCTGACTACTTATCCTACAATGAGCAGTTCTTC
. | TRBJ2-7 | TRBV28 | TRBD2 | CASSLAGAIYEQYF | TGTGCCAGCAGTTTAGCGGGAGCAATCTACGAGCAGTACTTC
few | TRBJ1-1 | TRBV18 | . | CASSPPSREAFF | TGTGCCAGCTCACCACCGTCGAGGGAAGCTTTCTTT
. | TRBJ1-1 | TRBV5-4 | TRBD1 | CASSFWTGRPNTEAFF | TGTGCCAGCAGCTTTTGGACAGGGCGCCCGAACACTGAAGCTTTCTTT
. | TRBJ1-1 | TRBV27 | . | CASSFNGRLGSAFF | TGTGCCAGCAGTTTTAACGGACGCTTAGGGTCCGCTTTCTTT
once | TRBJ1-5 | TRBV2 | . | CASSDVGYPQHF | TGTGCCAGCAGTGATGTAGGGTACCCCCAGCATTTT
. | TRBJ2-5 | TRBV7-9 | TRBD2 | CASSLAGGPGETQYF | TGTGCCAGCAGCTTGGCGGGGGGCCCTGGGGAGACCCAGTACTTC
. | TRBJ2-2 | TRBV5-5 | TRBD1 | CASSLALDRGSGELFF | TGTGCCAGCAGCTTGGCCTTGGACAGGGGGTCCGGGGAGCTGTTTTTT